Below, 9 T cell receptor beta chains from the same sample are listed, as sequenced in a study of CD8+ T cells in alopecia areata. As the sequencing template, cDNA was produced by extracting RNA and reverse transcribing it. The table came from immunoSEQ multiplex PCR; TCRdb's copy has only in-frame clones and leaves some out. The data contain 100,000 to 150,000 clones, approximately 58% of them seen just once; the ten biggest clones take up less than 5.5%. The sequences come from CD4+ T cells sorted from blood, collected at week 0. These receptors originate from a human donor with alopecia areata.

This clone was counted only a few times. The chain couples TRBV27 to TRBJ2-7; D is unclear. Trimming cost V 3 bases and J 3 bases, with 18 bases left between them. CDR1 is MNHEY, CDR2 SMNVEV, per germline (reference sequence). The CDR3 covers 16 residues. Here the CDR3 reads CASSLRGSRRYYEQYF. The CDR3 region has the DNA TGTGCCAGCAGTTTGAGAGGCTCTCGCAGATACTACGAGCAGTACTTC.

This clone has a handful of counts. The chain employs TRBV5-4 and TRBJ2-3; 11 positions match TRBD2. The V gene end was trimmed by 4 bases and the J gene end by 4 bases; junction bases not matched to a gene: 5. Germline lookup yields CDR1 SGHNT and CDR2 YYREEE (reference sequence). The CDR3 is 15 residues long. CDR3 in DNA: TGTGCCAGCAGCCCCACTAGCGGGGGATCAGATACGCAGTATTTT. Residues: CASSPTSGGSDTQYF.

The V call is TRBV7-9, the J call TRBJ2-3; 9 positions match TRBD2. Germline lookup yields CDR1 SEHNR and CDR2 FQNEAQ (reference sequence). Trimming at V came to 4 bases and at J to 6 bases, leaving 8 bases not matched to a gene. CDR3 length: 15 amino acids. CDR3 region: CASSSYSGGADTQYF. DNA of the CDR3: TGTGCCAGCAGCTCCTATAGCGGGGGCGCGGATACGCAGTATTTT.

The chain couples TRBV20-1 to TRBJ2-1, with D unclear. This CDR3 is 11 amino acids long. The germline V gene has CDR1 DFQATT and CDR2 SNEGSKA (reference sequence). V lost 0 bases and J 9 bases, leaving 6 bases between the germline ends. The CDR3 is CSARDGIEQFF. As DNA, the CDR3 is TGCAGTGCTAGAGATGGTATTGAGCAGTTCTTC.

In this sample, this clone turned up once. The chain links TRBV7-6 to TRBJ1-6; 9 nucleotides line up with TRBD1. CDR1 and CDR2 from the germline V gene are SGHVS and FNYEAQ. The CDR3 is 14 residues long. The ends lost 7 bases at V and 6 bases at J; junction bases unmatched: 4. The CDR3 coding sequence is TGTGCCAGCAAGGGACAGGGTAGTAATTCACCCCTCCACTTT. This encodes CASKGQGSNSPLHF.

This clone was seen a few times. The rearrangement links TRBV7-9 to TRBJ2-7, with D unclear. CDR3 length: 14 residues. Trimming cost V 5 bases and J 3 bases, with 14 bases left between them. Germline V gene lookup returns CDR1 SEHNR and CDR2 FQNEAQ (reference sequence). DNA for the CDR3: TGTGCCAGCAGCCCGAACGGCAGAGTCTACGAGCAGTACTTC. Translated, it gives CASSPNGRVYEQYF.

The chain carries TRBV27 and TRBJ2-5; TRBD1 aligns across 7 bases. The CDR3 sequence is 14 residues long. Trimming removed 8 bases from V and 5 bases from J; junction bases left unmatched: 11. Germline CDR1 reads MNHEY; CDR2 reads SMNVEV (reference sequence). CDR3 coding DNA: TGTGCCAGCGCCCCCGACAGGGAAGGGGAGACCCAGTACTTC. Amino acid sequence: CASAPDREGETQYF.

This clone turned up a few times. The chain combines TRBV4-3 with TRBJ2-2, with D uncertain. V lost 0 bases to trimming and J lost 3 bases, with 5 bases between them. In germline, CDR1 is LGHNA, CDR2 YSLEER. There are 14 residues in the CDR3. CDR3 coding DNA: TGCGCCAGCAGCCAAGAGGCCTACACCGGGGAGCTGTTTTTT. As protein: CASSQEAYTGELFF.

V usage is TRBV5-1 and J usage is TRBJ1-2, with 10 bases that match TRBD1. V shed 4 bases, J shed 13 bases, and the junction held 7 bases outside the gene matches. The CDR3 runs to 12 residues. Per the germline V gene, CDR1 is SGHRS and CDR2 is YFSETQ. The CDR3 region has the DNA TGCGCCAGCAGCGTCGGGACAGGGGATACCACCTTC. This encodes CASSVGTGDTTF.